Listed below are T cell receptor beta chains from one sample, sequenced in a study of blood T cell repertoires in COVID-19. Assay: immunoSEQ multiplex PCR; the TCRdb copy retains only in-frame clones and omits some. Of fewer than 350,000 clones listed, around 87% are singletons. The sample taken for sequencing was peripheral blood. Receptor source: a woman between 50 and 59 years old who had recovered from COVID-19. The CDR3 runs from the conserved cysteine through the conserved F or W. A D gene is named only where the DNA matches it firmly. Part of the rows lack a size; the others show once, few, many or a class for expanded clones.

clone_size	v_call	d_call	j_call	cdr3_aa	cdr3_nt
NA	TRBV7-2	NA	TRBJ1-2	CASSLGRGAETF	TGTGCCAGCAGCTTAGGGCGGGGGGCGGAAACCTTC
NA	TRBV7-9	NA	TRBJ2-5	CASSKNGNPEETQYF	TGTGCCAGCAGCAAGAACGGGAACCCAGAAGAGACCCAGTACTTC
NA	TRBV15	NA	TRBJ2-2	CATSQRGRRTGELFF	TGTGCCACCAGCCAAAGGGGCAGGCGGACCGGGGAGCTGTTTTTT
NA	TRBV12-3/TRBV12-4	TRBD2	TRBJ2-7	CASTIAGENEQYF	TGTGCCAGCACCATAGCGGGAGAGAACGAGCAGTACTTC
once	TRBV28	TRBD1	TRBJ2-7	CASSGDVDRGGYF	TGTGCCAGCAGTGGAGACGTGGACAGGGGTGGGTACTTC
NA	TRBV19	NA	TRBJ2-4	CASGLRGIQYF	TGTGCCAGTGGCCTACGGGGCATTCAGTACTTC
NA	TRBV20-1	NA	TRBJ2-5	CGGLNQETQYF	TGCGGTGGACTCAATCAAGAGACCCAGTACTTC
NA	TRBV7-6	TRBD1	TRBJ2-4	CASSSIPLSGTGGELNIQYF	TGTGCCAGCAGCTCGATCCCGCTTTCCGGGACAGGGGGCGAACTAAACATTCAGTACTTC
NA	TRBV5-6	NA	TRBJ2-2	CASSLVGRENGELFF	TGTGCCAGCAGCTTGGTAGGCAGGGAAAACGGGGAGCTGTTTTTT
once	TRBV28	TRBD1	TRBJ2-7	CASKVSGQYEQYF	TGTGCCAGCAAGGTCTCGGGACAGTACGAGCAGTACTTC
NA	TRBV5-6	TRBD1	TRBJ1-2	CASSSGTGPNGYTF	TGTGCCAGCAGCTCCGGGACAGGGCCCAATGGCTACACCTTC
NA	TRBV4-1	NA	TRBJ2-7	CASSQDRGYGEQYF	TGCGCCAGCAGCCAAGATAGGGGGTATGGGGAGCAGTACTTC
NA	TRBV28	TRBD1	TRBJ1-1	CASSAAGTGYAFF	TGTGCCAGCAGTGCTGCCGGGACAGGGTACGCTTTCTTT
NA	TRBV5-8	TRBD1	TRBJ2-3	CASSLRDRGHTQYF	TGTGCCAGCAGCTTGAGGGACAGGGGTCATACGCAGTATTTT
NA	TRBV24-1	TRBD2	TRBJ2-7	CVTSGTVYEQYF	TGTGTGACTAGCGGGACCGTCTACGAGCAGTACTTC
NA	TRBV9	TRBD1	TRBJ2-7	CASSVESDRGHQYF	TGTGCCAGCAGCGTAGAGTCGGACAGGGGACATCAGTACTTC
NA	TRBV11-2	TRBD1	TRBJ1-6	CASSHRDRGNSPLHF	TGTGCCAGCAGCCACCGGGACAGGGGGAATTCACCCCTCCACTTT
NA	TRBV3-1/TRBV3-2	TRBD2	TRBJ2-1	CASSQEAGLGLNEQFF	TGTGCCAGCAGCCAAGAGGCGGGACTAGGGCTCAATGAGCAGTTCTTC
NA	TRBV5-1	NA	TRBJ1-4	CASSPREGGDEKLFF	TGCGCCAGCAGCCCCCGGGAGGGGGGGGATGAAAAACTGTTTTTT
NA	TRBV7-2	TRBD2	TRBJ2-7	CASSLAPAGGTYEQYF	TGTGCCAGCAGCTTAGCGCCAGCGGGAGGAACCTACGAGCAGTACTTC
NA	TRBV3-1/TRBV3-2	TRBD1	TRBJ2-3	CASSHGTVLDTQYF	TGTGCCAGCAGCCACGGGACAGTCTTAGATACGCAGTATTTT
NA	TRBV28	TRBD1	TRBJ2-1	CASRSWTGGRDEQFF	TGTGCCAGCAGATCGTGGACAGGGGGCAGGGATGAGCAGTTCTTC
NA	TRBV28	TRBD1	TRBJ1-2	CASSSTGQGAYGYTF	TGTGCCAGCAGTTCAACGGGACAGGGGGCGTATGGCTACACCTTC
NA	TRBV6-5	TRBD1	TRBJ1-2	CASSTTGALYGYTF	TGTGCCAGCAGTACGACAGGGGCCCTCTATGGCTACACCTTC
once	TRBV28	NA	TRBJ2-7	CASRRHGLTEQYF	TGTGCCAGCAGGCGACATGGGTTAACCGAGCAGTACTTC
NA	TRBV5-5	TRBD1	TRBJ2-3	CASSLSDRAADTQYF	TGTGCCAGCAGCCTTTCAGACAGGGCGGCAGATACGCAGTATTTT
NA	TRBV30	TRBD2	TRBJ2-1	CAWTRGTSSVNEQFF	TGTGCCTGGACCCGGGGGACTAGCTCCGTAAATGAGCAGTTCTTC
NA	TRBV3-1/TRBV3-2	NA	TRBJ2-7	CASSPPGSREQYF	TGTGCCAGCAGCCCGCCCGGGTCCCGCGAGCAGTACTTC
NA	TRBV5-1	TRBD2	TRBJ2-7	CASSLQGGF	TGCGCCAGCAGCTTGCAGGGAGGGTTC
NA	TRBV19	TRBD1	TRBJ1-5	CASSTRDRDQPQHF	TGTGCCAGTAGCACGAGGGACAGGGATCAGCCCCAGCATTTT
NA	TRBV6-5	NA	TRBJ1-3	CASSYSGDTIYF	TGTGCCAGCAGTTACTCCGGGGACACCATATATTTT